Sequencing of this TCR beta chain was carried out in a study of vaccination and CD4 T cells after COVID-19. Study-level information: Overlapping spike peptides served as the stimulus for the cells. These peptides came from SARS-CoV-2 and from the common cold coronaviruses HCoV-NL63, HCoV-OC43 and HCoV-229E.

After removal of 10 bases from V and 3 bases from J, the junction contained 10 bases not matched to a gene. Germline CDR1 LNHNV, CDR2 YYDKDF (reference sequence). The CDR3 extends over 14 amino acids. Treatment in this sample: 10-day PBMC culture with coronavirus spike peptide pools or control peptides (ViraFEST assay). Once cultured about 11 days, CD4+ T cells underwent isolation by negative selection. Cultured CD4+ T-cell DNA underwent Oncomine TCR Beta short-read sequencing. TCRdb itself ran the PCR reads through MiXCR, one entry per CDR3 protein. Of 20,000 to 25,000 distinct CDR3 sequences listed, approximately 32% are singletons. The sample holds a few counts of this clonotype. The antigen is unknown.

The rearrangement uses TRBV15 and TRBJ1-1; 8 bases are a match to TRBD1. Sequencing was done on a sample of cultured CD4+ T cells from blood. This sequence originates from a human donor with COVID-19. The chain's CDR3 is CAIGTGDLDTEAFF. For the CDR3, the DNA is TGTGCCATCGGGACAGGCGACCTTGACACTGAAGCTTTCTTT.